This T cell receptor beta chain was sequenced during a study of T cell responses to AZD1222 COVID-19 vaccine. Germline CDR1 reads LGHDT; CDR2 reads YNNKEL (reference sequence). The CDR3 totals 14 residues. Trimming took off 3 bases at V and 5 bases at J, with 12 bases between the two ends. The method was immunoSEQ multiplex PCR; TCRdb's version includes in-frame clones alone and lacks a portion of them. This sample has fewer than 150,000 clones; about 93% occur once, and the top ten carry approximately 6.8%. Specimen: peripheral blood, collected 28 days after the second AZD1222 dose. The clonotype comes from an adult who received the AZD1222 COVID-19 vaccine. The chain joins TRBV3-1 (or the pseudogene TRBV3-2) to TRBJ2-3; a weak D match, TRBD2 (5 bases). This CDR3 reads CASSHRISGDTQYF. The CDR3 nucleotides read TGTGCCAGCAGCCACAGGATAAGCGGAGATACGCAGTATTTT.